This T cell receptor (beta chain) is drawn from a study of cytomegalovirus exposure and HLA in healthy donors. Study-wide results and caveats: The investigators catalogued under 200 TCR beta chains as cytomegalovirus-associated.

V lost 4 bases and J lost 3, with 9 bases in between. Germline-derived CDR1 and CDR2 are WSHSY and SAAADI. There are 14 residues in the CDR3. This table comes from immunoSEQ multiplex PCR, and its TCRdb copy is limited to in-frame clones, with some not included. The data show about 310,000 clones, approximately 91% seen once. A remark on this clone: As yet, its antigen is unknown.

V gene TRBV10-2 combines with J gene TRBJ2-2; possibly TRBD1 for D (6 bases). Sequencing was performed on PBMCs. This clonotype was sampled from a man aged 30-40 years in good health and CMV-seronegative. The chain's CDR3 is CASSGGRDTGELFF. The CDR3 coding sequence is TGCGCCAGCAGTGGGGGGCGCGACACCGGGGAGCTGTTTTTT.